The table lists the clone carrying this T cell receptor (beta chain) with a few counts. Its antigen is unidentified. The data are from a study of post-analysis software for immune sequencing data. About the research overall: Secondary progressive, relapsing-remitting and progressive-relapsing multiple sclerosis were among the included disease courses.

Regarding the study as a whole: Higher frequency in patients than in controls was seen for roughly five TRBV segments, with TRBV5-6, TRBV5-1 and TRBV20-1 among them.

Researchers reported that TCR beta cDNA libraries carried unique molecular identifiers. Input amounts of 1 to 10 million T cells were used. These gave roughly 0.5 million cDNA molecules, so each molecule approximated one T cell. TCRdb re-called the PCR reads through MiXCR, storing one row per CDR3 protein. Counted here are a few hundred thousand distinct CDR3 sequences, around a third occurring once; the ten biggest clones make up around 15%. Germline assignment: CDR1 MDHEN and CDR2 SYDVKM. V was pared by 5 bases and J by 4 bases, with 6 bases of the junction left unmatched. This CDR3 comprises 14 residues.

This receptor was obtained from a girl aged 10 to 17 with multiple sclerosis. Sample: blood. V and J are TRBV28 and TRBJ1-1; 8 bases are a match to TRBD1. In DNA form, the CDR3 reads TGTGCCAGCAGTCCCGGACAGGGAGGCACTGAAGCTTTCTTT. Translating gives CASSPGQGGTEAFF.